The source of this TCR beta chain is a study of blood T cell repertoires in COVID-19 (dated by TCRdb to about 2020). In terms of the full investigation: The collaborator samples originated in the United States, Italy and Spain and spanned the acute and convalescent phases of COVID-19. The sample metadata nearly always contained a de-identified subject ID, COVID-19 status, age in years and sex. Where available, HLA class I and class II types were taken from metadata supplied by the sample provider and were not determined by assay-based typing. The samples were drawn from two sources: the first 160 participants of the ongoing ImmuneRACE study, and 1,200 or so subjects contributed by 6 global collaborators. The repertoires were released in a freely available public database meant as a resource for research on the immune response to SARS-CoV-2. Deeply sampled blood TCRbeta repertoires from subjects exposed to, actively infected with, or recovered from COVID-19 were included in the dataset. The material from the prospective study consisted of cDNA or gDNA derived from T cells, B-cell-depleted T cells, or PBMCs. On the study overall, not on this receptor specifically: How much clinical and demographic metadata was included differed by source and by participant, and the metadata was provided uncurated.

Whole blood was collected in K2EDTA tubes by collaborating institutions according to the institutions' own protocols. For TCRbeta analysis, collaborators shipped samples in one of three forms: frozen whole blood, isolated PBMCs, or DNA extracted from either of those sample types. A single count supports this clone. No cognate antigen has been identified for it. No much larger clone exists at a distance of one base, and base qualities are not known. The CDR1 and CDR2 encoded by the germline V gene are MNHEY and SVGAGI. V lost 0 bases and J lost 0 bases; the stretch between them is 8 bases long. The cysteine opens and the phenylalanine closes a CDR3 of 16 amino acids. Of all the DNA, just the CDR3 is kept, 48 bases in frame from base 1. The immunoSEQ Assay, a bias-controlled multiplex PCR, was used to amplify TCRbeta CDR3 regions from genomic DNA. The study's own analysis went as follows. The number of nucleated cells in each sample was estimated by amplification of reference gene primers within the assay. To quantify the absolute abundance of each unique TCRbeta CDR3 rearrangement, sequence reads were collapsed and filtered. For each sample, productive Simpson clonality was calculated as the square root of Simpson's diversity index over productive rearrangements. TCRdb took this table from immuneACCESS and kept in-frame rearrangements with V and J called. Such tables lack part of the clones; where checked against another copy, unresolved V genes explain under half of the gap, and the rest is unexplained. The V and J calls and clone size come from that table; D and trimming were worked out from the DNA. The sample data list 230,000 or so clones, and around 83% of these were observed just once. Of the sample, about 9% falls within the top ten clones.

Material for sequencing was peripheral blood. This receptor was taken from a man aged 40-49 years with active or convalescent COVID-19. The chain is encoded by TRBV6-5 joined to TRBJ2-2, and TRBD1 may be the D gene, going by 6 matching bases. This receptor has the CDR3 CASSYSWTANTGELFF. The DNA sequence is given as TGTGCCAGCAGTTACTCGTGGACAGCGAACACCGGGGAGCTGTTTTTT.